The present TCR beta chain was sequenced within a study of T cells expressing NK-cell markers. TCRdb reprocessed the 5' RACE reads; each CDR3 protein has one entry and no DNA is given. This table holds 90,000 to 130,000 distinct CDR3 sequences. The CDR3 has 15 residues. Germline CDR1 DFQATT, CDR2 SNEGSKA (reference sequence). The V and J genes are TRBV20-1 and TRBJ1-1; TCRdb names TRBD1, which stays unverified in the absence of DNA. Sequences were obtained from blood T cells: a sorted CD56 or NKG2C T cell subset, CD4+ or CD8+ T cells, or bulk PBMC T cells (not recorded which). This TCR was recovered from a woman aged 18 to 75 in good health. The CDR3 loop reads CSARALQGTGVEAFF.